This is a list of T cell receptor beta chains from one sample in a study of T cell repertoires in cytomegalovirus infection. TCRdb analysed the reads with MiXCR anew, one entry per CDR3 protein. Altogether around 47,000 distinct CDR3 sequences are present, roughly a fifth being singletons, with the ten largest covering 80%. No antigens are known for them. Material: CD8+ T cells from cultured PBMCs, obtained from culture after CMV antigen stimulation. These receptors all come from a human donor in good health (CMV status not recorded). Some clones in this sample may be carry-over from other donors' samples. Each CDR3 is given without its conserved first and last residue.

V,CDR3
TRBV20-1,SARGVRDRSYEQY
TRBV6-5,ASSSTQRNSPLH
TRBV28,ASRPIGVTEAF
TRBV7-2,ASSPDRVTTNTGELF
TRBV20-1,SARGGSGGVTEAF
TRBV27,ASSLYGGGSNQPEQY
TRBV12-3/TRBV12-4,ASSLPRTNPYGYT
TRBV6-5,ASSYGRVYGYT
TRBV7-9,ASSHDKSPLH
TRBV12-3/TRBV12-4,ASSRPGVQPQH
TRBV12-3/TRBV12-4,ASRRDIAKNIQY
TRBV7-2,ASSPPGGNILYGYT
TRBV12-3/TRBV12-4,ASSLVRGAVTGELF
TRBV6-6,ASSYNQPQH
TRBV6-1,ASSETGEAYNEQF
TRBV20-1,SALRQGKEGYT
TRBV7-9,ASSFHSQETQY
TRBV7-2,ASSSTAGELF
TRBV11-3,ASSLGALYNEQF
TRBV15,ATSTGPTDTEAF
TRBV5-6,ASSLLAGSYNEQF
TRBV2,GSSGGRYGYT
TRBV12-3/TRBV12-4,ASSPTGKVRTF
TRBV7-9,ASSPQSSGANVLT
TRBV7-9,ASTGGVPRRNEQF
TRBV7-9,ASSSTGMGTDTQY
TRBV27,ASSLGVFEGALGETQY
TRBV15,ATSRDRGGSNEQF
TRBV2,ASSEPPPNTEAF
TRBV6-2/TRBV6-3,ASSGSNRGLGNQPQH
TRBV7-2,ASSETGLYTEAF
TRBV7-2,ASSDLQGMMTEAF
TRBV27,ASSPRLGEQY
TRBV11-2,ASSSTDAPFDEQF
TRBV14,ASSHSGTGKRAF
TRBV4-2,ASSHPSTGVMGYGYT
TRBV7-9,ASSLGPRTNEKLF
TRBV12-3/TRBV12-4,ASSTPDGVNTEAF
TRBV6-2/TRBV6-3,ASSYPDRNQPQH
TRBV28,ASSHGQSTDTQY
TRBV27,ASSLAPGEHEQY
TRBV11-2,ASSLEGGAGANVLT
TRBV19,ASSPPRREAF
TRBV6-5,ASSYGQYTGELF
TRBV6-2/TRBV6-3,ASSFLANTGELF
TRBV20-1,SASSGGVSYEQY
TRBV7-2,ASSPDTDVSYEQY
TRBV7-8,ASSLRLTTLYNEQF
TRBV5-6,ASSSPGQGFYEQY
TRBV4-3,ASSQDLRGTYNEQF
TRBV19,ASRSRADSNQPQH
TRBV7-9,ASSLGRGNTGELF
TRBV7-8,ASSLQRAGTEAF
TRBV7-9,ASSGVLAGGTYEQY
TRBV6-5,ASSPAGTGDKNIQY